This passage covers 26 T cell receptor beta chains from one sample sequenced in a study of T cell repertoires in cytomegalovirus infection (dated by TCRdb to between 2018 and 2021). The treatment or condition label here, explained by the study, means: in vitro stimulation with specific CMV peptide epitopes to enrich CMV-specific T cells. The instrument given in TCRdb is Illumina HiSeq 1500. The public reads were reanalyzed by TCRdb: fastp trimming at Q25, MiXCR alignment, in-frame beta chains only. When rows share a CDR3 protein, they turn into one entry using the most common DNA and genes. A total of about 500,000 distinct CDR3 sequences appear in this sample, around a third of them only once. Roughly 16% of the sample rests with the top ten. These TCRs' antigens remain unknown. The source material was cultured PBMCs, sampled from culture after CMV antigen stimulation. The receptors come from a human donor in good health (CMV status not recorded). Some clones in this sample may be carry-over from other donors' samples.

This chain uses TRBV28 with TRBJ2-1; 7 positions agree with TRBD2. The CDR3 has 13 amino acids. Germline V gene data show CDR1 as MDHEN and CDR2 as SYDVKM. The ends lost 5 bases at V and 7 bases at J; junction bases unmatched: 5. CDR3 DNA: TGTGCCAGCAGTGTGGTCGGGGGGAATGAGCAGTTCTTC. It codes for CASSVVGGNEQFF.

The rearrangement links TRBV11-2 to TRBJ2-1; 8 nucleotides agree with TRBD2. Germline trimming cut 4 bases from V and 2 bases from J; bases unmatched to any gene: 4. Germline CDR1 reads SGHAT; CDR2 reads FQNNGV. The length of the CDR3 is 15 residues. The CDR3 region is CASSSLREAYNEQFF. In DNA, the CDR3 is TGTGCCAGCAGCTCCCTGCGGGAGGCCTACAATGAGCAGTTCTTC.

This clonotype was detected only a few times. V and J are TRBV28 and TRBJ1-2, with 7 positions matching TRBD1. CDR3 length: 13 residues. The trim removed 5 bases at V and 8 bases at J, leaving 8 bases unmatched. Per the germline V gene, CDR1 is MDHEN and CDR2 is SYDVKM. CDR3 protein: CASSRATGSGYTF. The CDR3 region has the DNA TGTGCCAGCAGTCGGGCGACAGGGTCCGGCTACACCTTC.

The genes are TRBV7-9 and TRBJ2-2, with D uncertain. Germline CDR1 reads SEHNR; CDR2 reads FQNEAQ (reference sequence). CDR3 length equals 10 residues. Between the trimmed V and J ends, which lost 8 bases and 6 bases, there was a span of 4 bases. Here the CDR3 reads CASGPGELFF. The CDR3 DNA sequence: TGTGCCAGCGGACCCGGGGAGCTGTTTTTT.

This clonotype was seen ten or more times. The rearrangement joins TRBV7-2 to TRBJ2-1, with D possibly being TRBD1 (5 bases). Trimming shortened V by 1 base and J by 5 bases, and 6 bases separated the two germline ends. The germline gives CDR1 SGHTA, CDR2 FQGNSA. The length of the CDR3 is 13 residues. The CDR3 region has the DNA TGTGCCAGCAGCTTAGGGACAAACAATGAGCAGTTCTTC. It codes for CASSLGTNNEQFF.

The rearrangement links TRBV12-3 or TRBV12-4 to TRBJ1-1; the D is unclear. V gave up 2 bases and J gave up 1 base, with 8 bases separating them. CDR3 size: 14 residues. CDR3 nucleotide sequence: TGTGCCAGCAGTTTAAGACTTTCGAACACTGAAGCTTTCTTT. Amino acids: CASSLRLSNTEAFF.

This clonotype came up many times. The gene calls are TRBV7-2 and TRBJ2-3; the match to TRBD2 covers 12 bases. The V segment lost 5 bases and the J segment 3 bases; nucleotides outside the gene matches: 9. Germline V gene lookup returns CDR1 SGHTA and CDR2 FQGNSA. The CDR3 is 17 amino acids. CDR3 sequence reads: CASSTRLAGDRTDTQYF. For the CDR3, the DNA is TGTGCCAGCAGCACCCGACTAGCGGGAGATCGTACAGATACGCAGTATTTT.

The chain carries TRBV20-1 and TRBJ1-5, with TRBD1 matching over 9 bases. This CDR3 region has 16 residues. V lost 6 bases to trimming and J lost 1 base; unmatched junction nucleotides: 10. Germline values: CDR1 DFQATT, CDR2 SNEGSKA (reference sequence). CDR3 DNA: TGCAGTGCGTTACTACAGGGGGCGAGAAGCAATCAGCCCCAGCATTTT. It codes for CSALLQGARSNQPQHF.

This clonotype was recorded many times. J is TRBJ1-5 and V is TRBV7-9; D not resolved. Germline V gene data show CDR1 as SEHNR and CDR2 as FQNEAQ (reference sequence). Trimming shortened V by 2 bases and J by 5 bases, and 7 bases separated the two germline ends. The CDR3 loop spans 13 amino acids. The CDR3 coding sequence is TGTGCCAGCAGCTTAAGTTGGGATCAGCCCCAGCATTTT. Its protein is CASSLSWDQPQHF.

This clonotype was seen a few times. The chain is built from TRBV12-3 or TRBV12-4 and TRBJ2-7; TRBD2 might be the D (6 bases). Trimming cost V 2 bases and J 3 bases, with 11 bases left between them. The CDR3 is made up of 14 amino acids. In nucleotides, the CDR3 is TGTGCCAGCAGTTTAACGGGAGCCGGCTACGAGCAGTACGTC. It yields the protein CASSLTGAGYEQYV.

The rearrangement links TRBV12-3 or TRBV12-4 to TRBJ1-2; D is perhaps TRBD1 (6 bases). Trimming took 6 bases from V and 7 from J, leaving 15 bases between them. This CDR3 region has 13 residues. CDR3 region: CASSGGGMGGYTF. The DNA of the CDR3 is TGTGCCAGCAGCGGGGGCGGGATGGGTGGCTACACCTTC.

With respect to this clonotype: The junction departs from the called germline gene at one end, perhaps through a read error. The rearrangement uses TRBV7-7 and TRBJ2-5; 8 bases map to TRBD1. The germline gives CDR1 SSHAT, CDR2 FNYEAQ (reference sequence). CDR3 length: 13 residues. The CDR3 DNA sequence: TGTGCTAGCAGCCAGACAGGGGTGGAGACCCAGTACTTC. Protein sequence: CASSQTGVETQYF.

The V call is TRBV14, the J call TRBJ2-1; D possibly uses TRBD1 or TRBD2 (6 bases each). V was trimmed by 7 bases and J by 9 bases, leaving 19 bases between them. The CDR3 covers 14 residues. Germline CDR1 SGHDN, CDR2 FVKESK. The CDR3: CASKEGGTRFEQFF. DNA for the CDR3: TGTGCCAGCAAAGAGGGGGGAACGCGGTTTGAGCAGTTCTTC.

The table lists this clonotype with a few counts. The chain is built from TRBV7-2 and TRBJ2-5; TRBD1 matches at 10 bases. Germline CDR1 SGHTA, CDR2 FQGNSA. Germline trimming cut 5 bases from V and 4 bases from J; bases unmatched to any gene: 10. This CDR3 spans 16 amino acids. The CDR3 is CASSVKGQGRRETQYF. As DNA, the CDR3 is TGTGCCAGCAGCGTAAAGGGACAGGGGAGAAGAGAGACCCAGTACTTC.

This chain links TRBV12-3 or TRBV12-4 with TRBJ2-6; D unclear. This CDR3 comprises 15 residues. V was pared by 5 bases and J by 5 bases, with 13 bases between. CDR3 amino acids: CASSLAPPRANVLTF. CDR3 coding DNA: TGTGCCAGCAGTCTCGCCCCGCCCCGGGCCAACGTCCTGACTTTC.

The chain employs TRBV6-5 and TRBJ1-1; D might be TRBD1 (5 bases). Germline V gene sequence: CDR1 MNHEY, CDR2 SVGAGI. V was shortened by 0 bases and J by 10 bases, with 18 bases between the two germline ends. The CDR3 totals 15 residues. CDR3 sequence reads: CASSYSGGTTGRAFF. CDR3 nucleotide sequence: TGTGCCAGCAGTTACTCGGGGGGGACGACCGGCAGAGCTTTCTTT.

The chain recombines TRBV5-1 with TRBJ1-1, with a weak D call TRBD1 (5 bases). The CDR3 has 13 residues. Germline CDR1 SGHRS, CDR2 YFSETQ. The V end was cut by 4 bases, the J end by 1 base, with 8 bases between. CDR3 in DNA: TGCGCCAGCAGCATAGGGACGAACACTGAAGCTTTCTTT. As protein: CASSIGTNTEAFF.

This chain joins TRBV5-1 and TRBJ2-2; 7 bases fit TRBD2. With 6 bases clipped from V and 2 bases from J, the junction kept 10 bases outside the gene matches. The germline CDR1 and CDR2 sequences are SGHRS and YFSETQ. CDR3 size: 16 residues. Written as DNA, the CDR3 is TGCGCCAGCACCGTAGGCGCGGGAGTAAACACCGGGGAGCTGTTTTTT. This translates into CASTVGAGVNTGELFF. Full variable domain (outside the CDR3, taken from reference TRBV5-1 and TRBJ2-2): KAGVTQTPRYLIKTRGQQVTLSCSPISGHRSVSWYQQTPGQGLQFLFEYFSETQRNKGNFPGRFSGRQFSNSRSEMNVSTLELGDSALYLCASTVGAGVNTGELFFGEGSRLTVL.

The chain links TRBV24-1 to TRBJ2-5, with D uncertain. Looked up from germline, CDR1 is KGHDR and CDR2 is SFDVKD. The CDR3 is 13 residues long. Trimming removed 4 bases from V and 2 bases from J, with 7 bases in between. CDR3 in amino acids: CATSDYLQETQYF. In DNA form, the CDR3 reads TGTGCCACCAGTGACTACCTACAAGAGACCCAGTACTTC.

The rearrangement joins TRBV7-9 to TRBJ2-7, with D possibly called TRBD1 or TRBD2 (6 bases each). The CDR3 extends over 12 amino acids. Germline values: CDR1 SEHNR, CDR2 FQNEAQ (reference sequence). Trimming cost V 1 base and J 7 bases, with 8 bases left between them. CDR3 coding DNA: TGTGCCAGCAGCTTAGGGGGGGCAGAGCAGTACTTC. Its protein product is CASSLGGAEQYF.

This clonotype was counted a few times. V usage is TRBV7-8 and J usage is TRBJ2-5; D gene ambiguous. V lost 8 bases and J lost 5, with 6 bases in between. The CDR3 sequence is 10 residues long. Germline CDR1 is SGHVS and CDR2 is FQNEAQ. As DNA, the CDR3 is TGTGCCAGCGGCACGGAGACCCAGTACTTC. Translated, it gives CASGTETQYF.

The rearrangement joins TRBV28 to TRBJ2-1; D not certain. This CDR3 comprises 12 residues. Trimming took 2 bases from V and 12 from J, leaving 11 bases between them. Germline CDR1 and CDR2: MDHEN and SYDVKM. This CDR3 is CASSLSQAGQFF. The CDR3 DNA reads TGTGCCAGCAGTTTAAGCCAGGCCGGGCAGTTCTTC.

The V and J genes are TRBV7-2 and TRBJ2-4; the match to TRBD2 covers 7 bases. Trimming cost V 5 bases and J 7 bases; bases outside gene matches: 14. The CDR3 sequence is 16 residues long. Germline-derived CDR1 and CDR2 are SGHTA and FQGNSA. CDR3 nucleotide sequence: TGTGCCAGCAGCCCATGGGGGGGACCAAACGGGAACATTCAGTACTTC. It is translated as CASSPWGGPNGNIQYF.

The chain recombines TRBV7-6 with TRBJ2-3, with 10 positions matching TRBD2. CDR1 is SGHVS, CDR2 FNYEAQ, per germline. V lost 1 base, J lost 2 bases, and 6 bases stayed unmatched. The CDR3 length is 17 residues. CDR3 region: CASSLDKGTSDTDTQYF. The CDR3 DNA follows: TGTGCCAGCAGCTTAGATAAAGGGACTAGCGACACAGATACGCAGTATTTT.

This clonotype was seen only a few times. CDR3 DNA sequence: TGTGCCAGCAGGTCGACAGGTAACACTGAAGCTTTCTTT. Translation: CASRSTGNTEAFF. The chain couples TRBV6-1 to TRBJ1-1, with D possibly matching TRBD1 (6 bases). The CDR3 has 13 residues. The germline CDR1 and CDR2 sequences are MNHNS and SASEGT. The germline V and J ends were trimmed by 6 bases and 2 bases, with 10 bases remaining between them.

Many counts were recorded for this clonotype. This chain links TRBV12-3 or TRBV12-4 with TRBJ2-3, with D maybe TRBD1 (5 bases). The CDR3 contains 13 residues. Trimming cost V 3 bases and J 4 bases, with 8 bases left between them. The CDR3 sequence: CASSFQGSDTQYF. CDR3 bases: TGTGCCAGCAGTTTTCAGGGTTCAGATACGCAGTATTTT.